Listed below are T cell receptor beta chains from one sample, sequenced in a study of CD8+ T cells in alopecia areata. Method: immunoSEQ multiplex PCR; TCRdb's copy keeps in-frame clones and lacks some. This table holds 100,000 to 150,000 clones, less than 70% found once. The sequenced material came from CD4+ T cells sorted from blood. Receptor source: a human donor in good health. The CDR3 runs from the conserved cysteine through the conserved F or W. The D gene is left open where the match is weak. Size values are once, few and many counts, or a class for expanded clones, and some rows have none.

V gene	clone size	J gene	D gene	CDR3 protein	CDR3 DNA
TRBV10-3	-	TRBJ2-3	-	CAISESGLLTDTQYF	TGTGCCATCAGTGAGTCGGGACTCCTCACAGATACGCAGTATTTT
TRBV30	-	TRBJ2-7	TRBD1	CAWSDRANEQYF	TGTGCCTGGTCGGACAGGGCGAACGAGCAGTACTTC
TRBV27	once	TRBJ1-5	TRBD1	CASSLGQGLNQPQHF	TGTGCCAGCAGTTTAGGACAGGGACTCAATCAGCCCCAGCATTTT
TRBV5-1	-	TRBJ2-1	TRBD2	CASRLLANSYNEQFF	TGCGCCAGCAGGTTACTAGCGAACTCCTACAATGAGCAGTTCTTC
TRBV5-4	few	TRBJ1-2	TRBD1	CASSLTGGTVGYTF	TGTGCCAGCAGCCTTACAGGGGGAACGGTTGGCTACACCTTC
TRBV30	-	TRBJ2-7	TRBD1	CAWSGTGNYERYF	TGTGCCTGGTCCGGGACAGGGAATTACGAGCGGTACTTC
TRBV30	-	TRBJ1-5	TRBD1	CAWAGQVSQPQHF	TGTGCCTGGGCAGGACAGGTGAGCCAGCCCCAGCATTTT
TRBV4-1	-	TRBJ2-4	TRBD1	CASSQDQKGWTGGAKNIQYF	TGCGCCAGCAGCCAAGATCAGAAAGGGTGGACAGGGGGGGCCAAAAACATTCAGTACTTC
TRBV30	-	TRBJ1-2	-	CAYHRSGYTF	TGTGCCTACCACCGATCTGGCTACACCTTC
TRBV6-6	few	TRBJ1-6	TRBD1	CASSPGQGVSPLHF	TGTGCCAGCAGTCCGGGACAGGGCGTTTCACCCCTCCACTTT
TRBV30	-	TRBJ2-1	-	CAWSIWLSNNEQFF	TGTGCCTGGAGTATATGGCTCTCCAACAATGAGCAGTTCTTC
TRBV4-1	-	TRBJ1-6	-	CASSSGTANSPLHF	TGCGCCAGCAGCTCCGGGACGGCTAATTCACCCCTCCACTTT
TRBV18	-	TRBJ1-1	-	CASSPQGRAFF	TGTGCCAGCTCACCACAGGGGCGAGCTTTCTTT
TRBV29-1	-	TRBJ1-2	-	CSVDPDRKKGYTF	TGCAGCGTTGACCCCGACAGGAAGAAAGGCTACACCTTC
TRBV7-9	-	TRBJ1-2	-	CASSPRTERFGGYTF	TGTGCCAGCAGCCCTCGGACAGAGCGGTTCGGTGGCTACACCTTC
TRBV25-1	-	TRBJ2-2	TRBD1	CASSEDRGPNTGELFF	TGTGCCAGCAGTGAAGACAGGGGGCCGAACACCGGGGAGCTGTTTTTT
TRBV2	-	TRBJ2-3	TRBD2	CASNGGAGDTQYF	TGTGCCAGCAACGGGGGGGCTGGAGATACGCAGTATTTT
TRBV2	-	TRBJ2-6	TRBD2	CASRPSGGHYSGANVLTF	TGTGCCAGCAGGCCTAGCGGGGGCCACTATTCTGGGGCCAACGTCCTGACTTTC
TRBV7-9	-	TRBJ2-2	-	CASSLISGENTGELFF	TGTGCCAGCAGCTTAATCTCGGGGGAGAACACCGGGGAGCTGTTTTTT
TRBV5-1	once	TRBJ2-1	TRBD1	CASSPPQGAGDEQFF	TGCGCCAGCAGCCCCCCGCAGGGGGCAGGGGATGAGCAGTTCTTC
TRBV6-1	-	TRBJ2-5	-	CAGGLQETQYF	TGTGCCGGGGGGCTACAAGAGACCCAGTACTTC
TRBV30	-	TRBJ1-2	-	CAWTGSYGYTF	TGTGCCTGGACCGGGAGCTATGGCTACACCTTC
TRBV30	-	TRBJ2-5	-	CAWSVQETQYF	TGTGCCTGGAGTGTACAAGAGACCCAGTACTTC
TRBV9	-	TRBJ2-3	-	CASSVVATDTQYF	TGTGCCAGCAGCGTAGTGGCCACAGATACGCAGTATTTT
TRBV29-1	-	TRBJ1-2	-	CSVILQGNYGYTF	TGCAGCGTTATCCTACAGGGTAACTATGGCTACACCTTC
TRBV14	once	TRBJ1-1	-	CASSQGHRGTEAFF	TGTGCCAGCAGCCAAGGCCACCGAGGCACTGAAGCTTTCTTT
TRBV15	-	TRBJ2-3	-	CATNPGAFPDTQYF	TGTGCCACCAACCCCGGGGCGTTCCCAGATACGCAGTATTTT
TRBV29-1	-	TRBJ2-5	-	CSGAGTPIQETQYF	TGCAGCGGGGCCGGGACACCGATCCAAGAGACCCAGTACTTC
TRBV5-1	-	TRBJ2-1	-	CASSFEGLNGQFF	TGCGCCAGCAGCTTCGAGGGTTTGAATGGGCAGTTCTTC
TRBV18	-	TRBJ1-1	-	CASSPQGRENTEAFF	TGTGCCAGCTCACCACAGGGGAGGGAGAACACTGAAGCTTTCTTT
TRBV29-1	few	TRBJ2-4	-	CSAGGAADLAKNIQYF	TGCAGCGCTGGAGGGGCGGCAGATTTAGCCAAAAACATTCAGTACTTC
TRBV29-1	-	TRBJ2-5	TRBD2	CSVVPAGGPLGETQYF	TGCAGCGTTGTCCCAGCGGGGGGGCCCTTGGGTGAGACCCAGTACTTC
TRBV29-1	-	TRBJ2-5	-	CSVARGETQYF	TGCAGCGTCGCTAGAGGGGAGACCCAGTACTTC
TRBV30	-	TRBJ2-1	TRBD2	CAWSVDSASGVYPLYNEQFF	TGTGCCTGGAGTGTAGATTCAGCAAGCGGGGTTTATCCATTATACAATGAGCAGTTCTTC
TRBV5-4	-	TRBJ1-5	-	CASSSDRNQPQHF	TGTGCCAGCAGCTCGGACAGAAACCAGCCCCAGCATTTT
TRBV5-1	once	TRBJ1-1	TRBD1	CASSLATGVMNTEAFF	TGCGCCAGCAGCTTGGCGACAGGGGTAATGAACACTGAAGCTTTCTTT
TRBV29-1	-	TRBJ1-1	-	CSVEGEAGGTTEAFF	TGCAGCGTTGAAGGGGAAGCAGGAGGGACCACTGAAGCTTTCTTT
TRBV11-2	-	TRBJ2-3	-	CASSSLRADTQYF	TGTGCCAGCAGCTCCCTACGAGCAGATACGCAGTATTTT
TRBV4-2	-	TRBJ2-1	TRBD2	CASSQEASGGARISDEQFF	TGTGCCAGCAGCCAAGAAGCTAGCGGGGGGGCCCGCATCTCTGATGAGCAGTTCTTC
TRBV2	medium-sized	TRBJ1-1	-	CASSQGESTEAFF	TGTGCCAGCAGCCAAGGGGAAAGCACTGAAGCTTTCTTT